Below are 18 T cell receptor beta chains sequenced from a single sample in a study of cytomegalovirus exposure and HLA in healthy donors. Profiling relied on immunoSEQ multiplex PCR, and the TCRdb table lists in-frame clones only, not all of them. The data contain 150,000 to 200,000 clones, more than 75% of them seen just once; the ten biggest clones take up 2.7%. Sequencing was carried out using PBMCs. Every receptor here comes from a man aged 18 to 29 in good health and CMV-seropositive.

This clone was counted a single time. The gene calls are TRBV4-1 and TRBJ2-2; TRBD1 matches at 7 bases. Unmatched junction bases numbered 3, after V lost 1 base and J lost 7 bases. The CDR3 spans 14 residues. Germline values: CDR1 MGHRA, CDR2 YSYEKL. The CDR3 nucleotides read TGCGCCAGCAGCCAAGGACAGGGTGACGGGGAGCTGTTTTTT. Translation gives CASSQGQGDGELFF.

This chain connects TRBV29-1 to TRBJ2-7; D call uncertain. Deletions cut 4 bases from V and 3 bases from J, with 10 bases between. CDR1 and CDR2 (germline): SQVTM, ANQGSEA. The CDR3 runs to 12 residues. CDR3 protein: CSVGSDIYEQYF. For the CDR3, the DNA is TGCAGCGTTGGCAGTGATATCTACGAGCAGTACTTC.

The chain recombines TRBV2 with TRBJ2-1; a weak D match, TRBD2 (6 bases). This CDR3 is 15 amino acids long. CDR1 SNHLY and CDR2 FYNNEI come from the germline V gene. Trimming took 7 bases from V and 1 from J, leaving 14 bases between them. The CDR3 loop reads CASKQVRDSYNEQFF. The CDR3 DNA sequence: TGTGCCAGCAAGCAGGTGCGGGATTCCTACAATGAGCAGTTCTTC. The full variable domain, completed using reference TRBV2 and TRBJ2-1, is EPEVTQTPSHQVTQMGQEVILRCVPISNHLYFYWYRQILGQKVEFLVSFYNNEISEKSEIFDDQFSVERPDGSNFTLKIRSTKLEDSAMYFCASKQVRDSYNEQFFGPGTRLTVL.

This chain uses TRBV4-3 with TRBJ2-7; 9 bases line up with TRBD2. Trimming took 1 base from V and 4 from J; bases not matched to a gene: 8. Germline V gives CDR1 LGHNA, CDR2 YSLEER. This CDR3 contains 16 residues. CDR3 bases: TGCGCCAGCAGCCAAGGGTCGGGTAGCGGGGGATACGAGCAGTACTTC. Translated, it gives CASSQGSGSGGYEQYF.

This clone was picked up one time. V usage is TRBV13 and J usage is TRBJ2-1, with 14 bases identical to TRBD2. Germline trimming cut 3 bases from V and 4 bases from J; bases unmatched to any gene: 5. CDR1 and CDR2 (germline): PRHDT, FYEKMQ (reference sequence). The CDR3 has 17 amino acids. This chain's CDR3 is CASSLVTSGRAYNEQFF. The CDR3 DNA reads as TGTGCCAGCAGCTTGGTGACTAGCGGGAGGGCGTACAATGAGCAGTTCTTC.

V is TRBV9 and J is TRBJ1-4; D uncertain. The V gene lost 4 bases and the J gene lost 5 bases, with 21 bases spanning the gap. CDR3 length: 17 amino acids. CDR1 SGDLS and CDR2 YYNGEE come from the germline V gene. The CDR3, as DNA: TGTGCCAGCAGCCCTCACCTGGTGGAGGGATGGAATGAAAAACTGTTTTTT. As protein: CASSPHLVEGWNEKLFF.

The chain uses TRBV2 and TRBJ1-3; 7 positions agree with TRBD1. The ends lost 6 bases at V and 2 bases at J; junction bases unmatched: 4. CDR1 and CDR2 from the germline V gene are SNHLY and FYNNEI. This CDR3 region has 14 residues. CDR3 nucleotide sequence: TGTGCCAGCAGGTCAGGGGGAACTGGAAACACCATATATTTT. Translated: CASRSGGTGNTIYF.

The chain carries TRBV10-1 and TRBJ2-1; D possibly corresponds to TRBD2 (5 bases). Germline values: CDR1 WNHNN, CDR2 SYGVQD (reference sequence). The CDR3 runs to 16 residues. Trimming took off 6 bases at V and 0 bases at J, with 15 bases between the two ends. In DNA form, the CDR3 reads TGCGCCAGCAGCCCAATGACTACCCTCTCCTACAATGAGCAGTTCTTC. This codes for CASSPMTTLSYNEQFF.

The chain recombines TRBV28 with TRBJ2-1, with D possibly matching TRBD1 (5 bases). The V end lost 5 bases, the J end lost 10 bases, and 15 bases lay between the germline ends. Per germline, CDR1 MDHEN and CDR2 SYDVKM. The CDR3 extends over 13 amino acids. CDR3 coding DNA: TGTGCCAGCAGTCCGTCGGTAGGGGTCGAGCAGTTCTTC. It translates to CASSPSVGVEQFF.

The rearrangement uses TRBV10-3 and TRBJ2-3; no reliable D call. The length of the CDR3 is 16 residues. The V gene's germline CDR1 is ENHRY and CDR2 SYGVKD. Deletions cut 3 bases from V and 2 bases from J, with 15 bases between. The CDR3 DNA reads TGTGCCATCAGTGAATCGACACACCCGTCCACAGATACGCAGTATTTT. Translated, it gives CAISESTHPSTDTQYF.

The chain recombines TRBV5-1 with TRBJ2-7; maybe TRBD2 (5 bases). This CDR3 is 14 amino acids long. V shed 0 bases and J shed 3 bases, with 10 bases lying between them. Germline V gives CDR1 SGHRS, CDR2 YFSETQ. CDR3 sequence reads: CASSLGAGGYEQYF. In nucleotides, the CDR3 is TGCGCCAGCAGCTTGGGTGCCGGAGGCTACGAGCAGTACTTC.

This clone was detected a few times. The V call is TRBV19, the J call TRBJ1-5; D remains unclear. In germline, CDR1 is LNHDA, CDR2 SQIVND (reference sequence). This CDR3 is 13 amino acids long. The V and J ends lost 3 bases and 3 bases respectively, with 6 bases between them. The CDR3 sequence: CASSIEINQPQHF. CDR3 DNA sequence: TGTGCCAGTAGTATCGAGATCAATCAGCCCCAGCATTTT.

CDR3 in DNA: TGTGCCAGCAGCCTTGGGACAGGCTACGAGCAGTACTTC. Its protein is CASSLGTGYEQYF. V gene TRBV11-1 combines with J gene TRBJ2-7; 8 bases are shared with TRBD1. The CDR3 extends over 13 amino acids. V lost 5 bases and J lost 3; bases outside the gene matches: 3. Germline V lookup: CDR1 SGHAT, CDR2 FQDESV (reference sequence).

The CDR3 DNA reads TGTGCCAGCAGTAGAACAGGGGGCGCGCAAAACATTCAGTACTTC. Translated: CASSRTGGAQNIQYF. The rearrangement uses TRBV9 and TRBJ2-4, with TRBD1 identical over 9 bases. The CDR3 extends over 15 amino acids. V lost 5 bases and J lost 5; bases outside the gene matches: 8. Germline V gives CDR1 SGDLS, CDR2 YYNGEE.

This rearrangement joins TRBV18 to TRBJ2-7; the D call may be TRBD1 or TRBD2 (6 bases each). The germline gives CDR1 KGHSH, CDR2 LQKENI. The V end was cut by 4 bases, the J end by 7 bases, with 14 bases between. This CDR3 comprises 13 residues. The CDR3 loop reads CASSQPGAGEQYF. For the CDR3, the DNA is TGTGCCAGCTCACAACCGGGGGCAGGGGAGCAGTACTTC.

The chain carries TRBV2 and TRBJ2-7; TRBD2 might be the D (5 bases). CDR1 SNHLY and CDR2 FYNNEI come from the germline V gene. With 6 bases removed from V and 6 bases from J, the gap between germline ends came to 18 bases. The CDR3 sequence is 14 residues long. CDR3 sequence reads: CASRRRVGGSEQYF. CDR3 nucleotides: TGTGCCAGCAGGCGACGGGTAGGAGGTTCCGAGCAGTACTTC.

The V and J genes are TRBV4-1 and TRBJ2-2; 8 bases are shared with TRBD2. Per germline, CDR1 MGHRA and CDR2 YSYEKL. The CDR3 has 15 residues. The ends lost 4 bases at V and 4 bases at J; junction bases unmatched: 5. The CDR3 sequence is CASSLLAGGTGELFF. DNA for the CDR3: TGCGCCAGCAGCCTCCTGGCGGGGGGCACCGGGGAGCTGTTTTTT.

CDR3 in amino acids: CASSRSLQGAGELFF. The CDR3 DNA follows: TGCGCCAGCAGCCGCAGCCTACAGGGGGCCGGGGAGCTGTTTTTT. This rearrangement joins TRBV4-3 to TRBJ2-2; 8 bases agree with TRBD1. Germline values: CDR1 LGHNA, CDR2 YSLEER. The V gene end was trimmed by 4 bases and the J gene end by 6 bases; junction bases not matched to a gene: 7. The CDR3 consists of 15 residues.